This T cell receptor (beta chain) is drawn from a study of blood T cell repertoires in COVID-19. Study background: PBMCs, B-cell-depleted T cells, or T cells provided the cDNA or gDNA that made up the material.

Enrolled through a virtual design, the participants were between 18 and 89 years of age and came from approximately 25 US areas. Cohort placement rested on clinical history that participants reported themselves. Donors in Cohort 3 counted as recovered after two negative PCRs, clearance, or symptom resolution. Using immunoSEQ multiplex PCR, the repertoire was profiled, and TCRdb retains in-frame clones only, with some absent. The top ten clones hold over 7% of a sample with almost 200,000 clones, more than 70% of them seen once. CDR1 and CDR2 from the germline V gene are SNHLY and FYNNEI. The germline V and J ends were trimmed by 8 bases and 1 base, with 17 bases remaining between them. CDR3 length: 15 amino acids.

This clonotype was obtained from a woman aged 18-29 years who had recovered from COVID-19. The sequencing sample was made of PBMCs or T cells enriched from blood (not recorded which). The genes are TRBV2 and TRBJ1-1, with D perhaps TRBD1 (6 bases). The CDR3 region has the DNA TGTGCCAGCGGCGTCAGGGGCGACGGGAACACTGAAGCTTTCTTT. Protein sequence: CASGVRGDGNTEAFF.